This TCR beta chain was identified during a study of blood T cell repertoires in COVID-19. At the level of the study: Sites in the United States, Italy and Spain provided acute and convalescent COVID-19 samples. The cDNA or gDNA used as material had been derived from T cells, B-cell-depleted T cells, or PBMCs.

As originally analysed: The authors estimated nucleated cell counts from reference gene primer amplification. The table came from immunoSEQ multiplex PCR; TCRdb's copy has only in-frame clones and leaves some out. The D gene and trimming were derived from the DNA, and the V and J assignments and clone size from that table. The repertoire holds over 50,000 clones, with 70% to 90% as singletons. CDR1 and CDR2 from the germline V gene are KGHSH and LQKENI. V was pared by 3 bases and J by 7 bases, with 19 bases between. The CDR3 loop spans 15 amino acids. The chain recombines TRBV18 with TRBJ2-7; TRBD2 is a possible D gene (6 bases). This receptor was obtained from a human donor in a cohort sampled during active COVID-19. Sequenced input: peripheral blood. Written as DNA, the CDR3 is TGTGCCAGCTCACCGTACGGGCCCGAGGCGGGGGAGCAGTACTTC. As protein: CASSPYGPEAGEQYF.